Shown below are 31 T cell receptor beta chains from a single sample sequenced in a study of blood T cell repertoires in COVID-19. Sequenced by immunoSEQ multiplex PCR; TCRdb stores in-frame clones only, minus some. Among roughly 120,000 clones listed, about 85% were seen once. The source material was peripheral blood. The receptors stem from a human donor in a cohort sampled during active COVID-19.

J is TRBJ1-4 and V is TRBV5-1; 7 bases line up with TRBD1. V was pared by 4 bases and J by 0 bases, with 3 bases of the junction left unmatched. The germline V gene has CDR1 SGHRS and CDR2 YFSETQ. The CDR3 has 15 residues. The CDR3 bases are TGCGCCAGCAGCACCGACAGGGCAACTAATGAAAAACTGTTTTTT. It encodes CASSTDRATNEKLFF. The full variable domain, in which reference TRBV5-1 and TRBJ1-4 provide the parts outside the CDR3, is KAGVTQTPRYLIKTRGQQVTLSCSPISGHRSVSWYQQTPGQGLQFLFEYFSETQRNKGNFPGRFSGRQFSNSRSEMNVSTLELGDSALYLCASSTDRATNEKLFFGSGTQLSVL.

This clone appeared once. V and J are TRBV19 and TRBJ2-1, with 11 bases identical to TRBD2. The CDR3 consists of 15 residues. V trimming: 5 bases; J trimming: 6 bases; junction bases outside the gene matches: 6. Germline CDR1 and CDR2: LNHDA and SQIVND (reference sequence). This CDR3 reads CASSPTSGRFNEQFF. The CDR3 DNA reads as TGTGCCAGTAGTCCTACTAGCGGGAGATTCAATGAGCAGTTCTTC.

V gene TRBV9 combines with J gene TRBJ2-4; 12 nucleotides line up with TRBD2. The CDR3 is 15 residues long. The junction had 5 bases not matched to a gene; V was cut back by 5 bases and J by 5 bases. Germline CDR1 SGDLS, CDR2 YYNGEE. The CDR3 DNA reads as TGTGCCAGCAGTACGACTAGCGGGAGTGAAAACATTCAGTACTTC. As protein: CASSTTSGSENIQYF.

CDR3 residues: CASSSRQGTYEQYF. CDR3 DNA sequence: TGTGCCAGCAGTTCCCGACAGGGGACCTACGAGCAGTACTTC. The genes are TRBV6-5 and TRBJ2-7; 8 positions match TRBD1. Germline CDR1 MNHEY, CDR2 SVGAGI. The V and J ends lost 4 bases and 2 bases, in that order; junction bases with no gene match: 4. This CDR3 contains 14 residues.

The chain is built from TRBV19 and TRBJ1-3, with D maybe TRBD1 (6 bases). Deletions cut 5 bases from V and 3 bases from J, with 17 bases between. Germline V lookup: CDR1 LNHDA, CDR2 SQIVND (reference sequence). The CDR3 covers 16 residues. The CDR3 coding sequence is TGTGCCAGTAGTCCCTACGACAGGACCATTGGAAACACCATATATTTT. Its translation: CASSPYDRTIGNTIYF.

The CDR3 region is CASSLGQKKYF. The CDR3 nucleotides read TGTGCCAGCAGTTTGGGACAGAAAAAGTATTTT. This chain connects TRBV12-3 or TRBV12-4 to TRBJ2-3; the match to TRBD1 covers 7 bases. The CDR3 has 11 residues. J gave up 13 bases and V 3 bases, and 4 bases lay outside the gene matches.

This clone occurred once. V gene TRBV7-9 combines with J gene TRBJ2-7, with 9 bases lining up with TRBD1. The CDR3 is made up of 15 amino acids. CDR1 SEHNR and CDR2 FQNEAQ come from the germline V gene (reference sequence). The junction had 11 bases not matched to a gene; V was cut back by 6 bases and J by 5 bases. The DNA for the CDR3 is TGTGCCAGCAGACCCAGCGGGACAGGGTCCAACGAGCAGTACTTC. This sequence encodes CASRPSGTGSNEQYF.

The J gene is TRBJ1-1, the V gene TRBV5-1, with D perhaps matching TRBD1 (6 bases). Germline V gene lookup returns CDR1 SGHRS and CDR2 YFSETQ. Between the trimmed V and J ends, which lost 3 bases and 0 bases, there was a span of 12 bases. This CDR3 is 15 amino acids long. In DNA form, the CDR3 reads TGCGCCAGCAGCTACCGGACAGAATTGAACACTGAAGCTTTCTTT. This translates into CASSYRTELNTEAFF. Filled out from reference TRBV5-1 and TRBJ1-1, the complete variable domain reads KAGVTQTPRYLIKTRGQQVTLSCSPISGHRSVSWYQQTPGQGLQFLFEYFSETQRNKGNFPGRFSGRQFSNSRSEMNVSTLELGDSALYLCASSYRTELNTEAFFGQGTRLTVV.

The CDR3 sequence is CAWGTGQKGNEKLFF. CDR3 nucleotides: TGTGCCTGGGGGACAGGGCAAAAAGGGAATGAAAAACTGTTTTTT. This sequence joins TRBV30 and TRBJ1-4; 9 nucleotides match TRBD1. The germline gives CDR1 GTSNPN, CDR2 SVGIG (reference sequence). CDR3 length: 15 amino acids. V trimming: 5 bases; J trimming: 5 bases; junction bases outside the gene matches: 9.

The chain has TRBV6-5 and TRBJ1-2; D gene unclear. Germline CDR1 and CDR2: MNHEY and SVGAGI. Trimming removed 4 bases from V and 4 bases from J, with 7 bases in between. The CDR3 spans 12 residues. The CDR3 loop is CASSWSGYGYTF. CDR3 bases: TGTGCCAGCAGTTGGTCGGGCTATGGCTACACCTTC.

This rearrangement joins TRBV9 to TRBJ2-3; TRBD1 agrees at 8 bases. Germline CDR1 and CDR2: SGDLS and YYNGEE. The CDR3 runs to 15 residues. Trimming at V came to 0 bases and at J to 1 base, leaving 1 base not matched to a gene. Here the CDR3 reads CASSVVGQGTDTQYF. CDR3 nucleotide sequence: TGTGCCAGCAGCGTAGTGGGACAGGGCACAGATACGCAGTATTTT.

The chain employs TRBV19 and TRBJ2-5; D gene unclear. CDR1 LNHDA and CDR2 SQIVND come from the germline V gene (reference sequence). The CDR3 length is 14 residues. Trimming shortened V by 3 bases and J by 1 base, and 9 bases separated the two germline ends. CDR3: CASSMNSAQETQYF. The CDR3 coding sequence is TGTGCCAGTAGTATGAACTCCGCCCAAGAGACCCAGTACTTC. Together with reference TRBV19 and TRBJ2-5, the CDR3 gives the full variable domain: DGGITQSPKYLFRKEGQNVTLSCEQNLNHDAMYWYRQDPGQGLRLIYYSQIVNDFQKGDIAEGYSVSREKKESFPLTVTSAQKNPTAFYLCASSMNSAQETQYFGPGTRLLVL.

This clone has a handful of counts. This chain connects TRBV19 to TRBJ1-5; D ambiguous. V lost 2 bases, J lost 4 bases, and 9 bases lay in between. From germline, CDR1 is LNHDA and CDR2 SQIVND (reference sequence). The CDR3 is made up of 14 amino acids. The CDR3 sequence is CASSITTDNQPQHF. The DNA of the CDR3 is TGTGCCAGTAGTATAACCACAGATAATCAGCCCCAGCATTTT.

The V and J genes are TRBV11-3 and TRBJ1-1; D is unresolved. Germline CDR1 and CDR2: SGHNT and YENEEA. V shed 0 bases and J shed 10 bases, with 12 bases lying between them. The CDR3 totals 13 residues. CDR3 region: CASSLDERAGAFF. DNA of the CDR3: TGTGCCAGCAGCTTAGATGAGAGGGCGGGAGCTTTCTTT.

CDR3 sequence reads: CASSDSGSGSENEQFF. The CDR3 region has the DNA TGTGCCAGCAGTGACTCGGGTAGCGGGAGTGAGAATGAGCAGTTCTTC. This chain links TRBV6-4 with TRBJ2-1; 9 positions agree with TRBD2. J was trimmed by 7 bases and V by 0 bases; bases with no gene match: 7. The CDR3 has 16 amino acids. The germline CDR1 and CDR2 sequences are MRHNA and SNTAGT.

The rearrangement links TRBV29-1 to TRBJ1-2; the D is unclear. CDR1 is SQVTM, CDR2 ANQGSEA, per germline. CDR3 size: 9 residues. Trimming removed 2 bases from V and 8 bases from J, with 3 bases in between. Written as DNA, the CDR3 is TGCAGCGTTGAACAGGGCTACACCTTC. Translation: CSVEQGYTF.

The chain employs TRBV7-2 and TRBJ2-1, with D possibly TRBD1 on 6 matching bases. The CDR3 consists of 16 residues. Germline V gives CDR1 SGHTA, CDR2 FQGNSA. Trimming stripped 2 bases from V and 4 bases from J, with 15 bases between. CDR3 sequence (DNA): TGTGCCAGCAGCTTACGGGGTGGGACAAATTACAATGAGCAGTTCTTC. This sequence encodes CASSLRGGTNYNEQFF.

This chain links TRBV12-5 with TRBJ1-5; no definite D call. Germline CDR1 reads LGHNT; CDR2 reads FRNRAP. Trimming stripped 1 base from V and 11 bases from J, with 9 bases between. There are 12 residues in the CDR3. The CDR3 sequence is CASGLGVGTQHF. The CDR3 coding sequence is TGTGCTAGTGGTTTGGGGGTGGGCACCCAGCATTTT.

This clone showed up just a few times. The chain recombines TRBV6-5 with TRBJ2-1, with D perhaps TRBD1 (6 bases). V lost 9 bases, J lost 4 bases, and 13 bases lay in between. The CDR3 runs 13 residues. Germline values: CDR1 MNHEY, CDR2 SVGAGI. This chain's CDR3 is CASTGWGYNEQFF. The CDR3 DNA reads TGTGCCAGTACAGGGTGGGGATACAATGAGCAGTTCTTC.

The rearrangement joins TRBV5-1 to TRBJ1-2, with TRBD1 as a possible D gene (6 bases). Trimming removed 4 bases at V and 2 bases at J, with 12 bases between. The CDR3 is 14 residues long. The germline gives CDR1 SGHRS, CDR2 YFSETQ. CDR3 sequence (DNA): TGCGCCAGCAGCAAAACAGGGATGAACTATGGCTACACCTTC. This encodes CASSKTGMNYGYTF.

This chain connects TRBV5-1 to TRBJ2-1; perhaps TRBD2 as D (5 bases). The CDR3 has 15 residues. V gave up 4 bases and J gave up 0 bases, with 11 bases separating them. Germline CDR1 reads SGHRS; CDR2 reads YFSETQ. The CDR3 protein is CASSINSASYNEQFF. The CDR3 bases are TGCGCCAGCAGCATCAATAGCGCCTCCTACAATGAGCAGTTCTTC.

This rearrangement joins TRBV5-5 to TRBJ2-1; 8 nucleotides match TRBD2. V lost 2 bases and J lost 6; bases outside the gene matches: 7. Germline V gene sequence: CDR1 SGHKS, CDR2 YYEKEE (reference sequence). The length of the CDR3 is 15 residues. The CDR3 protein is CASSFRPGGGNEQFF. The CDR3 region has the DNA TGTGCCAGCAGCTTCCGGCCCGGGGGGGGCAATGAGCAGTTCTTC. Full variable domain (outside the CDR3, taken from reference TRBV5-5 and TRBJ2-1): DAGVTQSPTHLIKTRGQQVTLRCSPISGHKSVSWYQQVLGQGPQFIFQYYEKEERGRGNFPDRFSARQFPNYSSELNVNALLLGDSALYLCASSFRPGGGNEQFFGPGTRLTVL.

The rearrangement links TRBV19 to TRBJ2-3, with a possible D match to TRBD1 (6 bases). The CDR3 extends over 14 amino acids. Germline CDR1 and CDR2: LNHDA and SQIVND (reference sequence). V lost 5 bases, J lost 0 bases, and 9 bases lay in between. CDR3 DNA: TGTGCCAGTAGTTTGGACAGCAGCACAGATACGCAGTATTTT. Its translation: CASSLDSSTDTQYF.

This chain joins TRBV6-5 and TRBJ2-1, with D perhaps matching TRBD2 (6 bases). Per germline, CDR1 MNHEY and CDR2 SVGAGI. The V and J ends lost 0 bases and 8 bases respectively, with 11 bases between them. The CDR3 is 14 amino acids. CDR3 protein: CASSYSGRGYEQFF. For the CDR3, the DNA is TGTGCCAGCAGTTACTCAGGTCGGGGGTATGAGCAGTTCTTC.

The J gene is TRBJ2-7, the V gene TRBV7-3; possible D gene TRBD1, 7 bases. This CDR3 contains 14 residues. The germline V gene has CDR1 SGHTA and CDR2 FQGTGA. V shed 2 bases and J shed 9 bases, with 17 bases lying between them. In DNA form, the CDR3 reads TGTGCCAGCAGCTTAGGAGGGGGCGGAACCGGGCAGTACTTC. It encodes CASSLGGGGTGQYF.

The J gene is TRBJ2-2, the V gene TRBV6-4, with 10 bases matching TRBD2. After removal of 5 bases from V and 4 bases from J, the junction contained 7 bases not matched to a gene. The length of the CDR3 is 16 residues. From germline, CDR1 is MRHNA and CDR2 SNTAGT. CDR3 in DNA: TGTGCCAGCAGTCAAAGGACTAGCGGATCCACCGGGGAGCTGTTTTTT. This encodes CASSQRTSGSTGELFF.

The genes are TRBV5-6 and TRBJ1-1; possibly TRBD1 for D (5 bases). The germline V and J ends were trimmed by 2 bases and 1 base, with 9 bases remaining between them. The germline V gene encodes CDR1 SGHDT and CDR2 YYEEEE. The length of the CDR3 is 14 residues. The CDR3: CASSLPGGNTEAFF. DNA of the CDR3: TGTGCCAGCAGCTTACCCGGGGGGAACACTGAAGCTTTCTTT.

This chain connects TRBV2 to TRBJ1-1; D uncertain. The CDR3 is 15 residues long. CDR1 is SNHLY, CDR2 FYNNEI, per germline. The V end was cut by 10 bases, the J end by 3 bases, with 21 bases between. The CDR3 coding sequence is TGTGCCACCAGCTTGAGAGGGAATCCCGACACTGAAGCTTTCTTT. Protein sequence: CATSLRGNPDTEAFF.

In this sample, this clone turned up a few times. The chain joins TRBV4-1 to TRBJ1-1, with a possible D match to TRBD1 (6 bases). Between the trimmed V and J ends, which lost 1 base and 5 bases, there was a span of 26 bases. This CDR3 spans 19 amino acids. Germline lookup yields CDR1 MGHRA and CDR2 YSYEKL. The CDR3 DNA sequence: TGCGCCAGCAGCCAAGGGATGCAGGGGATTACTTCGTTCGGGACTGAAGCTTTCTTT. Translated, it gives CASSQGMQGITSFGTEAFF.

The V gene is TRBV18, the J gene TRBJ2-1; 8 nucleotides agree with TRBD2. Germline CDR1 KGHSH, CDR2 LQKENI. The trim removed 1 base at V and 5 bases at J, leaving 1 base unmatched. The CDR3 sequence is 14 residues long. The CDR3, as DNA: TGTGCCAGCTCACCACTAGCGGGGAACAATGAGCAGTTCTTC. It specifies CASSPLAGNNEQFF.

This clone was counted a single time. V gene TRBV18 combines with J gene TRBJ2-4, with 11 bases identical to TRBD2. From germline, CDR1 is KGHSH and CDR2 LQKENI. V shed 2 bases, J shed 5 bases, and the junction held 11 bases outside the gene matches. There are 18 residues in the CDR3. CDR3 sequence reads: CASSPLGLAVGGENIQYF. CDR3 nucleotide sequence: TGTGCCAGCTCACCATTGGGACTAGCGGTAGGGGGAGAAAACATTCAGTACTTC.